This record concerns one T cell receptor beta chain sequence. These data originate in a study of blood T cells in healthy people across ages. The CDR3 has 15 amino acids. V dropped 0 bases and J dropped 4 bases, with 12 bases sitting between them. Germline V gene sequence: CDR1 LNHNV, CDR2 YYDKDF (reference sequence). Together with a sample-barcoded 5' primer, a J-beta primer mix was included in a second PCR lasting about 7 to 11 cycles. TCRdb re-called the 5' RACE reads with MiXCR, one entry per CDR3 protein. Of over 1,500,000 distinct CDR3 sequences in the sample, about 50% were seen once. The material sequenced was blood. The V gene is TRBV15, the J gene TRBJ1-2; weak D call: TRBD1 (5 bases). The receptor was isolated from a woman aged 40 to 55 in good health. This CDR3 reads CATSRDQGRSYGYTF. CDR3 nucleotide sequence: TGTGCCACCAGCAGAGATCAGGGACGAAGCTATGGCTACACCTTC.